The clone carrying this T cell receptor beta chain was recorded at least ten times. In the CD4+ fraction, cells were divided into CD45RA+ naive and CD45RA-negative memory subsets. The sample originates from a study of shared clonotypes between healthy human individuals. This CDR3 is built from 12 residues. V was pared by 2 bases and J by 8 bases, with 9 bases between. Germline lookup yields CDR1 SEHNR and CDR2 FQNEAQ (reference sequence). Researchers divided each subset's genomic DNA evenly across several immunoSEQ plates. Libraries were prepared by immunoSEQ multiplex PCR; TCRdb keeps only in-frame clonotypes and omits some of them. Of 190,000 or so clones in the sample, approximately 60% were seen once.

The receptor comes from a man younger than 45 in good health. The V call is TRBV7-9, the J call TRBJ1-2; D is unclear. Material for sequencing was memory CD4+ T cells sorted from blood. Subset here: CD45RA-negative fraction. This CDR3 reads CASSLYGYGYTF. CDR3 sequence (DNA): TGTGCCAGCAGCTTATACGGGTACGGCTACACCTTC.